This record covers a single T cell receptor (beta chain). Its antigen remains unidentified. The data were taken from a study of beta chain features in type 1 diabetes. Study conclusions and caveats: When VDJ junctions were examined, type 1 diabetes patients showed fewer insertions and more deletions.

Trimming took 6 bases from V and 7 from J; bases not matched to a gene: 2. Germline V gene lookup returns CDR1 DFQATT and CDR2 SNEGSKA (reference sequence). This CDR3 comprises 10 residues. Reverse transcription of all isolated RNA meant that expressed TCRB transcripts were sequenced. The method was immunoSEQ multiplex PCR; TCRdb's version includes in-frame clones alone and lacks a portion of them. The sample has nearly 250,000 clones; 13% to 15% are singletons. This clonotype was sampled from a middle-aged woman in good health. The chain couples TRBV20-1 to TRBJ2-5; 7 positions agree with TRBD2. The sequenced sample was naive CD4+ T cells from blood. In DNA, the CDR3 is TGCAGTGCACGCGGGGGGACCCAGTACTTC. It specifies CSARGGTQYF.